This T cell receptor (beta chain) stems from a study of cytomegalovirus exposure and HLA in healthy donors (dated by TCRdb to the late 2010s). Notes on the research overall: An earlier analysis of 550 to 700 of the donors reported more than 250 Gb of sequence data and 117 million unique TCR beta sequences from 150 million to 200 million T cells. HLA typing covered class I and class II loci at four-digit resolution. A separate validation cohort of approximately 130 different subjects was used in addition to the 666-subject first cohort. The T cell repertoires of several hundred subjects were profiled by immunosequencing and related to cytomegalovirus serostatus. The study combined high-throughput TCR immunosequencing, statistical association of individual TCRs with disease status, and machine learning to predict cytomegalovirus infection status. Around 330 gigabases of sequencing data and roughly 80 million unique TCR sequences made up an early release that covered some 640 HLA-typed donors. Among the roughly 380 genotyped donors, approximately 77% belonged to the genetic ancestry cluster associated with self-reported Caucasian donors. The number of typed donors differed by locus: roughly 620-630 for A, B, C, DRB1 and DQB1; 522 for DQA1; 606 for DPA1; and roughly 470 for DPB1. All discovery cohort repertoires had been generated using a single sequencing platform. To study patterns of TCR occurrence, a later analysis re-analyzed previously published TCR beta repertoires from 666 donors and added high-resolution HLA genotyping. A few DR-DQ haplotypes were treated as single units for association and clustering because of strong linkage in the cohort. Donor age, sex, ethnicity and CMV serostatus were compiled alongside the repertoire data. In an earlier analysis of more than 550 of the donors, high-throughput TCR beta sequencing was used to judge whether each TCR beta V gene segment behaved as functional or pseudogenic. In a later genetic analysis, genome-wide SNP genotypes for 398 of the 666 donors were used, and that subset was treated as a discovery cohort. The study was designed to test whether signatures of past pathogen exposure could be identified by cataloging public T cell receptors. In the later analysis, no new phenotypic data were used to find candidate immune exposures; instead, reliance was placed on TCR beta sequences and their occurrence across donors. Among 350 to 400 genotyped donors of the cohort, an average of around 240,000 unique TCR beta nucleotide sequences were sequenced per donor, roughly a sixth of them non-productive. What the study reported, not specific to this receptor: Correlated functional status among segregating V segments might reflect linkage disequilibrium, but an unknown experimental factor could not be ruled out. The study gave a list of under 200 TCR beta chains associated with cytomegalovirus. In an earlier analysis of 587 of the donors, most TCR beta V segments appeared in productive rearrangements about 90% or about 30% of the time, broadly matching IMGT annotations. The cohort was sequenced for TCR beta chains only, and without alpha or paired-chain data the features that could be detected were limited. According to a later genetic analysis, donors in an Asian-associated ancestry cluster had fewer N-insertions in productive TCRs than the approximately 650-donor mean. In vitro tests confirmed that a few of the cytomegalovirus-associated TCR beta chains recognize cytomegalovirus antigens. Cytomegalovirus status was reported to be diagnosed by the classifier with high specificity and sensitivity in both the original and validation cohorts. According to a later analysis, most CMV-associated TCR beta chains appeared to be HLA-restricted, and the HLA associations seemed to be driven largely by CMV exposure. While some public TCRs were present in many individuals, most TCR sequences turned up only very rarely across donors. Sequencing depth was assumed to be roughly uniform across donors in the presence/absence analyses, though that assumption may not hold. In a later analysis, 16,951 TCR beta sequences were associated with specific HLA alleles at a false discovery rate of 0.05. According to a later analysis, TCR association rates differed among HLA loci, with DRB1 alleles showing the most associated TCRs and HLA-C alleles showing the fewest. The authors suggested that the approach could potentially be extended to other disease states and immunological phenotypes. In a later analysis, HLA-associated TCR beta chains showed more clonal expansion and lower generation probabilities than non-associated chains that were equally common. A further reported finding was that TCR beta sequences accurately predicted the HLA-A and HLA-B alleles for most subjects in the first cohort. When HLA alleles, especially DR and DQ, strongly co-occurred, TCR associations were difficult to assign to individual alleles. Because HLA typing was unavailable for some donors at each locus, only the typed subset was used in association tests. The earlier analysis of approximately 590 of the donors excluded roughly 17 rarely observed V segments, including chromosome 9 orphons, because counts were too low. Immune exposure information for the cohort was limited to CMV serostatus. The sequencing pipeline was judged likely to have produced a cluster of highly shared sequence variants as a technical artifact. V-gene and J-gene trimming of TCR beta chains was associated with a missense DCLRE1C variant in a later genetic analysis, and the association was replicated in an independent cohort. A later analysis reported that several top co-occurrence clusters appeared linked to parvovirus B19, influenza, CMV and Epstein-Barr virus.

Notes on this clone: It has no known antigen specificity. No clone much larger than this one lies a single base away; base qualities are absent.

The cohort comprised 710 or so healthy bone marrow donors. Cohort members were all nominally healthy when sampled, although unrecorded immune exposures were likely present. The donor was CMV seronegative and was included in the group of a few hundred seronegative cohort members. A peripheral blood sample was provided by each donor, and peripheral blood mononuclear cells were used for TCR beta sequencing. Genomic DNA extraction from the blood cell samples was performed with the Qiagen DNeasy Blood Extraction Kit. Libraries were constructed by the immunoSEQ multiplex PCR assay. For the multiplex PCR, a mixture combining 60 forward primers for TCR Vbeta segments and 13 reverse primers for TCR Jbeta segments was used. Amplification of the CDR3 region of rearranged TCR beta genes was performed with a multiplex PCR assay on genomic DNA. On the Illumina HiSeq System, the amplified TCR beta libraries were sequenced as 87-base-pair reads. The source study handled its data this way. A later analysis tallied roughly 78 million unique TCR beta chains across the 666 repertoires, and approximately 11 million of those chains were shared by two or more donors. A nearest-neighbor algorithm error-corrected the raw reads and collapsed the reads into unique sequences, merging closely related sequences to remove PCR and sequencing errors. To assign V, D and J gene segments, CDR3 sequences were aligned to IMGT reference sequences. Each retained sequence needed at least a six-nucleotide match to both a V gene segment and a J gene segment. A rearrangement counted as productive if the CDR3 had no stop codons and remained in frame with V and J, and every other rearrangement counted as non-productive. CDR3 was defined by IMGT convention, running from the second conserved V-encoded cysteine to the conserved J-encoded phenylalanine. Sequences without an unambiguous match to a single V gene segment were excluded from the earlier analysis of a few hundred of the donors. In an earlier analysis of roughly 600 of the donors, a V segment was called functional when productive rearrangements were above 56.7%, and segregating when the standard deviation between donors exceeded 5%. A statistical classification framework was built for diagnosing cytomegalovirus status from the catalog of TCR beta chain sequences. A later analysis assigned V and J genes by comparing TCR nucleotide sequences with IMGT/GENE-DB human TR gene sequences. The TCRdist pipeline was used in a later analysis to assign CDR3 sequences and most-parsimonious VDJ recombination scenarios. In a later analysis, each TCR beta chain was defined by its CDR3 amino acid sequence together with its V-gene family, and reads lacking a unique V-gene family were excluded. As a way to deal with suspected cross-contamination and a sequencing artifact, a later analysis dropped 592 nucleotide sequences that were highly shared and had low generation probability. A later analysis calculated a clonal expansion index for each public chain from normalized within-repertoire ranks of inferred template counts. A later analysis computed generation probabilities with a VDJ recombination model fitted to out-of-frame rearrangements, and checked the results against IGoR. Hypergeometric tests were used in a later analysis to score TCR-TCR, TCR-HLA and TCR-CMV co-occurrence, with a repertoire-size bias correction applied to the TCR pairs. A later analysis estimated false discovery rates by permuting HLA or CMV assignments 20 times. In a later analysis, co-occurring TCRs were grouped using DBSCAN, with TCRdist sequence similarity added in when clustering inside HLA-allele-positive subsets. Repertoires with fewer than 30,000 or more than 120,000 public chains, plus five repertoires with anomalous nucleotide sharing, were excluded from co-occurrence clustering. TCRdb retrieved this table from immuneACCESS and kept in-frame rearrangements only. Not all clones are present; in checked studies, unresolved V genes account for under half, and no reason is known for the remainder. For V, J and clone size, that table is used; D and trimming come from the DNA. Present in this sample are some 160,000 clones, around three quarters of which were seen just once. 2% to 2.5% of the sample is taken by the ten largest.

This clonotype originated in a man aged 35 to 55 in good health and CMV-seronegative. Sequenced material: PBMCs.

The CDR3 protein: CAWSVDRDNGYTF. The nucleotide sequence reads as follows: TGTGCCTGGAGTGTGGACAGGGACAATGGCTACACCTTC. Recombination joined TRBV30 with TRBJ1-2; TRBD1 fits 8 bases in the junction. Looking up the germline V gene (reference sequence) yields CDR1 GTSNPN and CDR2 SVGIG. Taken from cysteine to phenylalanine, the CDR3 has 13 residues. Only the CDR3 DNA stays, 39 bases, in frame from base 1. V is trimmed back by 0 bases and J by 6 bases, and the junction contains 3 bases that no gene match accounts for.